Described below is a single T cell receptor beta chain sequence and its context. No antigen is known for it. The sample is drawn from a study of beta chain features in type 1 diabetes. The V gene lost 0 bases and the J gene lost 5 bases, with 11 bases spanning the gap. CDR1 and CDR2 (germline): SGDLS, YYNGEE. CDR3 length: 14 residues. Study-wide findings and caveats: People with Type 1 diabetes carried modestly yet significantly shorter TCRB CDR3s in all four CD4+ subsets. The VDJ junctions of type 1 diabetes patients carried fewer insertions and more deletions. No resolution was reached here on whether HLA type influences TCRB rearrangement. PCR might pick shorter templates more often, in the same way for patients and controls.

CD45RO/CCR7/CD25/CD127/CD95/CD27 sorting isolated CD4+ naive, central memory, regulatory and stem cell-like memory cells. Sequencing targeted expressed TCRB transcripts, as all isolated RNA had been reverse transcribed. Profiling relied on immunoSEQ multiplex PCR, and the TCRdb table lists in-frame clones only, not all of them. The sample has around 280,000 clones; 15% are singletons. This rearrangement joins TRBV9 to TRBJ1-1, with D perhaps TRBD1 (5 bases). The origin of this receptor is a man aged 18 to 35 with type 1 diabetes. Sequencing was performed on naive CD4+ T cells from blood. The CDR3 nucleotides are TGTGCCAGCAGCGTAGCTTCGGGGGGGACTGAAGCTTTCTTT. Amino acid sequence: CASSVASGGTEAFF.